This TCR beta chain was identified in a study of T cells in Graves' hyperthyroidism and ophthalmopathy. Study-level information: It was at initial diagnosis, before any treatment, that peripheral blood was collected.

This clonotype was seen a few times. The V end lost 9 bases, the J end lost 1 base, and 10 bases lay between the germline ends. Germline CDR1 reads KGHDR; CDR2 reads SFDVKD. The CDR3 length is 13 residues. Template material for amplifying TCR beta CDR3 regions consisted of RNA transcripts. During a first-round RT-PCR of the TCR CDR3, the HTBI primer set was used. TCRdb used MiXCR to reprocess the multiplex PCR reads, holding one entry per CDR3 protein. In the table there are around 580,000 distinct CDR3 sequences, over 15% of which are singletons. In patients aged 18 to 65, hyperthyroidism was newly diagnosed, with duration under 2 months. Researchers barred patients who had uncontrolled infection, other autoimmune disease, pregnancy or lactation. Source material for PBMCs was around 10 ml fresh peripheral blood.

The sample was blood. The sequence was obtained from a woman aged 18-29 years with Graves' hyperthyroidism. This sequence joins TRBV24-1 and TRBJ2-3, with D tentatively TRBD2 (5 bases). CDR3 coding DNA: TGTGCCACCGGTGTCGGGGGCACAGATACGCAGTATTTT. Translation gives CATGVGGTDTQYF.